These T cell receptor beta chains were read from a single sample in a study of T cells in Graves' hyperthyroidism and ophthalmopathy. MiXCR, run by TCRdb on the multiplex PCR reads, gives a single entry per CDR3 protein. The profile covers about 530,000 distinct CDR3 sequences, with 15% to 20% appearing a single time and 15% to 20% taken by the ten largest. The specimen sequenced was blood. The receptors were sampled from a woman aged 18-35 years with Graves' ophthalmopathy. The CDR3 runs from the conserved cysteine through the conserved F or W. The D gene is left open where the match is weak. The size of a clone is reported for some rows only, either as once, few or many, or as a class for expanded clones.

d_gene: .; v_gene: TRBV6-5; abundance: many; j_gene: TRBJ1-5; CDR3nt: TGTGCCAGCAGTTCCCAGGGTAGGTTTAGCAATCAGCCCCAGCATTTT; CDR3aa: CASSSQGRFSNQPQHF
d_gene: TRBD1; v_gene: TRBV2; abundance: .; j_gene: TRBJ2-5; CDR3nt: TGTGCCAGCAGTGATCCGGGACAGGGGGCTGAGTACTTC; CDR3aa: CASSDPGQGAEYF
d_gene: TRBD2; v_gene: TRBV12-3/TRBV12-4; abundance: once; j_gene: TRBJ2-3; CDR3nt: TGTGCCAGCACCGCGGCCCTAGGGACTAAAAGCACAGATACGCAGTATTTT; CDR3aa: CASTAALGTKSTDTQYF
d_gene: TRBD1; v_gene: TRBV28; abundance: few; j_gene: TRBJ1-2; CDR3nt: TGTGCCAGCAGTTTCAGGGGGCGGAATGGCTACACCTTC; CDR3aa: CASSFRGRNGYTF
d_gene: TRBD2; v_gene: TRBV20-1; abundance: .; j_gene: TRBJ2-7; CDR3nt: TGCAGTGCTAGAGCCGCCCCAAGGACTAGCGGGGGGGTGGGGTACGAGCAGTACTTC; CDR3aa: CSARAAPRTSGGVGYEQYF
d_gene: .; v_gene: TRBV2; abundance: many; j_gene: TRBJ1-1; CDR3nt: TGTGCCAGCACGTCAACGAACACTGAAGCTTTCTTT; CDR3aa: CASTSTNTEAFF
d_gene: .; v_gene: TRBV7-2; abundance: .; j_gene: TRBJ2-7; CDR3nt: TGTGCCAGCAGCTTCGACCAGATCTACGAGCAGTACTTC; CDR3aa: CASSFDQIYEQYF
d_gene: TRBD1; v_gene: TRBV20-1; abundance: many; j_gene: TRBJ2-5; CDR3nt: TGCAGTGCTGTGACAGGGGGCGCAGAGACCCAGTACTTC; CDR3aa: CSAVTGGAETQYF
d_gene: .; v_gene: TRBV7-9; abundance: many; j_gene: TRBJ2-1; CDR3nt: TGTGCCAGCAGCTTATCGGGCAGGGTTGGGAATGAGCAGTTCTTC; CDR3aa: CASSLSGRVGNEQFF
d_gene: .; v_gene: TRBV6-1; abundance: .; j_gene: TRBJ2-1; CDR3nt: TGTGCCAGCAGTCAAAGCGGAGCCCACAATGAGCAGTTCTTC; CDR3aa: CASSQSGAHNEQFF
d_gene: .; v_gene: TRBV12-3/TRBV12-4; abundance: many; j_gene: TRBJ2-7; CDR3nt: TGTGCCAGCAGCCCCCCTATGGCCTACGAGCAGTACTTC; CDR3aa: CASSPPMAYEQYF
d_gene: .; v_gene: TRBV2; abundance: .; j_gene: TRBJ1-5; CDR3nt: TGTGCCAGCAGTGAAGAACAGGGAGGCCAGCCCCAGCATTTT; CDR3aa: CASSEEQGGQPQHF
d_gene: TRBD1; v_gene: TRBV18; abundance: many; j_gene: TRBJ2-7; CDR3nt: TGTGCCAGCAGTCGACAGGGGGCCTACGAGCAGTACTTC; CDR3aa: CASSRQGAYEQYF
d_gene: TRBD1; v_gene: TRBV30; abundance: few; j_gene: TRBJ2-7; CDR3nt: TGTGCCTGGGAAGCTGGACAGGGAACCTACGAGCAGTACTTC; CDR3aa: CAWEAGQGTYEQYF
d_gene: TRBD2; v_gene: TRBV9; abundance: few; j_gene: TRBJ2-1; CDR3nt: TGTGCCAGCAGCGTAGCTCCCAGCGGGGGGAACAATGAGCAGTTCTTC; CDR3aa: CASSVAPSGGNNEQFF
d_gene: .; v_gene: TRBV12-3/TRBV12-4; abundance: many; j_gene: TRBJ1-1; CDR3nt: TGTGCCAGCTCTTTCGGGGGAGGCACTGAAGCTTTCTTT; CDR3aa: CASSFGGGTEAFF
d_gene: .; v_gene: TRBV18; abundance: many; j_gene: TRBJ1-3; CDR3nt: TGTGCCAGCTCACCACCGGTTGCCAGCCTGGGAAACACCATATATTTT; CDR3aa: CASSPPVASLGNTIYF
d_gene: .; v_gene: TRBV28; abundance: many; j_gene: TRBJ2-1; CDR3nt: TGTGCCAGCAGCCCGGGTAGTCATGAGCAGTTCTTC; CDR3aa: CASSPGSHEQFF
d_gene: TRBD1; v_gene: TRBV10-2; abundance: few; j_gene: TRBJ1-1; CDR3nt: TGCGCCAGCAGGGACAGGGGGACGAACACTGAAGCTTTCTTT; CDR3aa: CASRDRGTNTEAFF
d_gene: TRBD2; v_gene: TRBV19; abundance: few; j_gene: TRBJ2-1; CDR3nt: TGTGCCAGTAGTATAGGGACCGGGACTAGCGGGAGTAATGAGCAGTTCTTC; CDR3aa: CASSIGTGTSGSNEQFF